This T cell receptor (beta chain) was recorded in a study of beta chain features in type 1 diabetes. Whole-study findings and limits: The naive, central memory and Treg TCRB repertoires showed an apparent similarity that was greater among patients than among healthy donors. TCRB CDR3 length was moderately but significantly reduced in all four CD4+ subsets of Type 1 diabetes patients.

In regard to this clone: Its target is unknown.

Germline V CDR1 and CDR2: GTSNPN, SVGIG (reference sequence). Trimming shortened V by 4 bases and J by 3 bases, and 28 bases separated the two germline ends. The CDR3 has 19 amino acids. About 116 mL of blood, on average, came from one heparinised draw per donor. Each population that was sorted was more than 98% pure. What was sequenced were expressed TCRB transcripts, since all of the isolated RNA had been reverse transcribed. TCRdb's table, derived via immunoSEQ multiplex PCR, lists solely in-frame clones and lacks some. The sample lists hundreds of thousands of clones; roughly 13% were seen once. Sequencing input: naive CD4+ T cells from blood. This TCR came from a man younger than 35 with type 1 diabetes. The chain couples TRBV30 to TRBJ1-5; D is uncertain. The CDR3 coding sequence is TGTGCCTGGACCCCCCGCCTCTGGGCAGCGCCAAACCTCAATCAGCCCCAGCATTTT. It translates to CAWTPRLWAAPNLNQPQHF.